These 9 T cell receptor beta chains were sequenced from one sample in a study of tumor-infiltrating lymphocytes in primary liver carcinoma. Unsorted bulk tissue (roughly 17-32 mg) underwent RNA and DNA co-extraction. The authors made TCR beta cDNA from around 500 ng total RNA with a constant-region primer. Investigators got TCR beta libraries out of three nested multiplex PCR rounds, done with slightly modified ARM-PCR. The two initial PCR rounds, approximately 10 cycles each, used TRBV1-TRBV30 forward and C-beta reverse primers. In TCRdb, the multiplex PCR reads were re-called with MiXCR into one record per CDR3 protein. The sample holds about 92,000 distinct CDR3 sequences, around 68% seen once. Sequencing was performed on tumor-adjacent normal liver tissue. The origin of the receptors is a man between 40 and 49 years old with primary liver carcinoma and hepatitis B virus infection.

This clonotype has just a few counts. The rearrangement joins TRBV28 to TRBJ2-7; the D is unclear. Germline V gene sequence: CDR1 MDHEN, CDR2 SYDVKM. Trimming removed 7 bases from V and 4 bases from J, with 11 bases in between. CDR3 length: 12 amino acids. CDR3 region: CASKRAQYEQYF. The CDR3 DNA is TGTGCCAGCAAACGCGCTCAGTACGAGCAGTACTTC.

This chain uses TRBV11-2 with TRBJ2-7, with 7 bases identical to TRBD2. Germline assignment: CDR1 SGHAT and CDR2 FQNNGV. The V and J ends lost 10 bases and 1 base, in that order; junction bases with no gene match: 13. This CDR3 has 15 amino acids. The CDR3 loop is CAIIFASGWSYEQYF. As DNA, the CDR3 is TGTGCCATCATCTTTGCTAGCGGCTGGTCCTACGAGCAGTACTTC.

Turning to this clonotype: A much larger clone lies a single base off, so this may be a read error. The V call is TRBV7-9, the J call TRBJ2-6, with D hard to call. Per the germline V gene, CDR1 is SEHNR and CDR2 is FQNEAQ (reference sequence). CDR3 length: 16 residues. DNA for the CDR3: TGTGCCAACAGCCCATTCACAGCGTCTGGGGCCAACGTCCTGACTTTC. This translates into CANSPFTASGANVLTF.

The table lists this clonotype with a count of one. A clone one base away is much larger, so this may be a read error. This chain joins TRBV10-1 and TRBJ2-7, with 12 nucleotides matching TRBD1. Germline CDR1 is WNHNN and CDR2 is SYGVQD (reference sequence). J gave up 6 bases and V 0 bases, and 3 bases lay outside the gene matches. CDR3 length: 15 amino acids. In DNA, the CDR3 is TGCGCCAGCAGTGAGTCGGGGACAGGGGGCTGCGAGCAGTACTTC. It translates to CASSESGTGGCEQYF.

To note about this clonotype: A much larger clone lies a single base off, so this may be a read error. This chain joins TRBV12-3 or TRBV12-4 and TRBJ2-2, with D unclear. CDR3 size: 13 residues. CDR3 sequence: CANSSSNTGELFF. CDR3 DNA: TGTGCCAACAGTTCTTCGAACACCGGGGAGCTGTTTTTT.

Concerning this clonotype: A read error may account for a junction end that differs from germline. The chain joins TRBV11-2 to TRBJ2-7; 7 bases fit TRBD2. CDR3 size: 13 residues. Germline CDR1 reads SGHAT; CDR2 reads FQNNGV. In DNA, the CDR3 is TGTGCCAGCAGCTTAGAGCGGGAGATCGAGCAATACTTC. It yields the protein CASSLEREIEQYF.

The sample holds a few counts of this clonotype. No conserved phenylalanine or tryptophan ends this CDR3, so it is likely a read error. Because the CDR3's place on the DNA is in doubt, the DNA is left out and the CDR3 is given as listed by TCRdb. CDR3 amino acids: CASSLGLDREQIL. The rearrangement joins TRBV11-2 to TRBJ2-1; the D segment call TRBD1 is taken from the table without a DNA check. Including both end residues, the CDR3 is 13 amino acids long. Germline V gene lookup returns CDR1 SGHAT and CDR2 FQNNGV.

Concerning this clonotype: Germline is not matched at one junction end, which may reflect a read error. The genes are TRBV11-2 and TRBJ2-3; no reliable D call. The CDR3 runs 12 residues. Germline V lookup: CDR1 SGHAT, CDR2 FQNNGV. The CDR3 is CDSSLMGGTQYF. The DNA of the CDR3 is TGTGACAGCAGCTTAATGGGCGGTACGCAGTATTTT.

The rearrangement uses TRBV4-1 and TRBJ2-1; 8 bases map to TRBD2. The CDR3 has 16 amino acids. Trimming took 11 bases from V and 3 from J; bases not matched to a gene: 15. Per the germline V gene, CDR1 is MGHRA and CDR2 is YSYEKL. CDR3 sequence (DNA): TGCGCCGGCAACTCCGCACTAGCGGACGACTACAATGAGCAGTTCTTC. Residues: CAGNSALADDYNEQFF.